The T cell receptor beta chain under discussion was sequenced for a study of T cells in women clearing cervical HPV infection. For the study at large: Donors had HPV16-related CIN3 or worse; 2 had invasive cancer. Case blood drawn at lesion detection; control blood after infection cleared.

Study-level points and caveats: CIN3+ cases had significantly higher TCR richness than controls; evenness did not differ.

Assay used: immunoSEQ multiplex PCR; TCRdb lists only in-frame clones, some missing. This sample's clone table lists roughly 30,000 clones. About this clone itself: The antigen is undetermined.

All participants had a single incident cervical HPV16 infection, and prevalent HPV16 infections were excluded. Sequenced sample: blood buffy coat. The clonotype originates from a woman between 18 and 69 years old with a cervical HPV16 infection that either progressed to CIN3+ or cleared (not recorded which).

The sequenced CDR3 bases are TGTGCCAGTAGTCAGCCCCCCACAGATACG. Protein sequence: CASSQPPTDT. The whole CDR3 protein is CASSQPPTDTAFF. The chain has TRBV19 and TRBJ1-1; D is unresolved. The read halts 3 residues ahead of the CDR3 end, with the missing end drawn from the germline J gene. This CDR3 contains 13 residues. Per germline, CDR1 LNHDA and CDR2 SQIVND (reference sequence).